The T cell receptor (beta chain) under discussion was sequenced for a study of cytomegalovirus exposure and HLA in healthy donors. Study findings and constraints: No immune exposure information besides CMV serostatus was available. Productive status was seen about 90% or about 30% of the time for most TCR beta V segments in an earlier analysis. The authors later linked a missense DCLRE1C variant to TCR beta V- and J-gene trimming.

In regard to this clone: Its cognate antigen is unknown.

Primers for the PCR totalled 60 Vbeta and 13 Jbeta. The repertoire was sequenced with immunoSEQ multiplex PCR; TCRdb's copy has only in-frame clones and lacks some. Here the sample spans about 140,000 clones, 80% to 90% being singletons. CDR1 and CDR2 from the germline V gene are SEHNR and FQNEAQ (reference sequence). The CDR3 is made up of 12 amino acids. Trimming took 4 bases from V and 6 from J, leaving 9 bases between them. J is TRBJ1-2 and V is TRBV7-9; D may be TRBD1 (6 bases). The source material was PBMCs. The sequence was obtained from a boy aged 2 to 10 in good health and CMV-seronegative. The CDR3 DNA sequence: TGTGCCAGCAGCTCGTGGACAGATGGCTACACCTTC. This translates into CASSSWTDGYTF.